This T cell receptor beta chain was recovered during a study of shared clonotypes between healthy human individuals. Findings of the study overall: Non-shared clonotypes had lower generation probabilities than those shared by all four donors.

Each of the donors was a healthy adult who was HIV-negative and had not had a recent acute infection or vaccination. Every contributor of samples was a Caucasian grown-up residing in Nashville, Tennessee. In the CD4+ fraction, cells were divided into CD45RA+ naive and CD45RA-negative memory subsets. As for this clone: As yet, its antigen is unknown.

Trimming stripped 2 bases from V and 9 bases from J, with 13 bases between. The CDR3 length is 14 residues. Looked up from germline, CDR1 is MDHEN and CDR2 is SYDVKM. Data came from immunoSEQ multiplex PCR; TCRdb stores just in-frame clones and leaves some out. The sample holds approximately 2,000,000 clones, around 90% seen once. This chain connects TRBV28 to TRBJ2-2; the D is unclear. The TCR originated in a man aged 18-30 years in good health. Some clones in this sample may be carry-over from other donors' samples. What was sequenced was naive CD4+ T cells from PBMCs. Sample subset: CD45RA+ positively selected. The CDR3 sequence is CASSLSKPARELFF. The CDR3 DNA reads as TGTGCCAGCAGTTTAAGTAAGCCTGCCCGGGAGCTGTTTTTT. The whole variable domain, remainder taken from reference TRBV28 and TRBJ2-2, is DVKVTQSSRYLVKRTGEKVFLECVQDMDHENMFWYRQDPGLGLRLIYFSYDVKMKEKGDIPEGYSVSREKKERFSLILESASTNQTSMYLCASSLSKPARELFFGEGSRLTVL.